Below, 25 T cell receptor beta chains from the same sample are listed, as sequenced in a study of shared clonotypes between healthy human individuals. Some clones are missing from TCRdb's copy, which holds only in-frame ones; the method was immunoSEQ multiplex PCR. Here the sample spans 450,000 to 650,000 clones, around 81% being singletons. The specimen was PBMCs. Receptors originate from a woman between 40 and 50 years old in good health. Some clones in this sample may be carry-over from other donors' samples.

This clone was picked up a small number of times. The chain joins TRBV6-1 to TRBJ2-3; D remains ambiguous. Per germline, CDR1 MNHNS and CDR2 SASEGT. This CDR3 is built from 13 residues. V lost 4 bases to trimming and J lost 2 bases, with 7 bases between them. CDR3 sequence: CASSVEVTDTQYF. CDR3 DNA sequence: TGTGCCAGCAGTGTTGAAGTCACAGATACGCAGTATTTT.

The CDR3 sequence is CASRGGQGRYEQYF. CDR3 nucleotides: TGTGCCAGCAGGGGCGGACAGGGTCGGTACGAGCAGTACTTC. This chain connects TRBV28 to TRBJ2-7; 8 positions agree with TRBD1. The ends lost 6 bases at V and 4 bases at J; junction bases unmatched: 8. The CDR3 length is 14 residues. Per germline, CDR1 MDHEN and CDR2 SYDVKM.

The rearrangement links TRBV10-2 to TRBJ2-2; 15 bases are shared with TRBD2. This CDR3 has 17 amino acids. V shed 4 bases, J shed 7 bases, and the junction held 7 bases outside the gene matches. From germline, CDR1 is WSHSY and CDR2 SAAADI. The CDR3 region is CASSGRTSGRADGELFF. CDR3 coding DNA: TGCGCCAGCAGTGGAAGGACTAGCGGGAGGGCCGACGGGGAGCTGTTTTTT.

This clone has at least ten counts. This chain joins TRBV7-3 and TRBJ2-3; D may match TRBD1 or TRBD2 (5 bases each). This CDR3 spans 13 amino acids. Trimming left V 4 bases short and J 1 base short, with 6 bases between. Germline assignment: CDR1 SGHTA and CDR2 FQGTGA. The CDR3 nucleotides read TGTGCCAGCAGCTGGGGACGCACAGATACGCAGTATTTT. It is translated as CASSWGRTDTQYF.

This clone was observed a single time. The V gene is TRBV29-1, the J gene TRBJ2-1; no firm D call. The CDR3 extends over 13 amino acids. The V gene's germline CDR1 is SQVTM and CDR2 ANQGSEA. V gave up 0 bases and J gave up 5 bases, with 8 bases separating them. CDR3 in DNA: TGCAGCGTTGAAGATAATCCTAACAATGAGCAGTTCTTC. It yields the protein CSVEDNPNNEQFF.

The V gene is TRBV6-6, the J gene TRBJ2-7, with D possibly matching TRBD2 (5 bases). V lost 5 bases and J 1 base, leaving 12 bases between the germline ends. Germline CDR1 is MNHNY and CDR2 is SVGAGI (reference sequence). The CDR3 consists of 14 residues. The CDR3 DNA reads as TGTGCCAGCAGTACCCCGGGAATATCCTACGAGCAGTACTTC. This gives the protein CASSTPGISYEQYF.

V is TRBV13 and J is TRBJ2-1; D is ambiguous. Germline V CDR1 and CDR2: PRHDT, FYEKMQ (reference sequence). This CDR3 region has 15 residues. Trimming shortened V by 1 base and J by 0 bases, and 7 bases separated the two germline ends. The CDR3 DNA is TGTGCCAGCAGCTTAGTTGCGGTCTCCTACAATGAGCAGTTCTTC. Translated: CASSLVAVSYNEQFF.

The chain has TRBV11-2 and TRBJ2-1, with 16 bases lining up with TRBD2. CDR1 SGHAT and CDR2 FQNNGV come from the germline V gene. With V trimmed by 5 bases and J by 2 bases, 6 bases remained unmatched. The CDR3 is made up of 18 amino acids. The CDR3 DNA reads TGTGCCAGCAGCACAACCGGGACTAGCGGGAGGGCCTACAATGAGCAGTTCTTC. Encoded protein: CASSTTGTSGRAYNEQFF.

This clone showed up just once. The chain carries TRBV7-9 and TRBJ1-4, with D hard to call. Germline V lookup: CDR1 SEHNR, CDR2 FQNEAQ (reference sequence). V lost 5 bases and J 4 bases, leaving 14 bases between the germline ends. The CDR3 consists of 15 residues. This chain's CDR3 is CASSPVKGLNEKLFF. The CDR3 region has the DNA TGTGCCAGCAGCCCAGTCAAAGGCCTTAATGAAAAACTGTTTTTT. Looking up the rest from reference TRBV7-9 and TRBJ1-4 gives the full variable domain: DTGVSQNPRHKITKRGQNVTFRCDPISEHNRLYWYRQTLGQGPEFLTYFQNEAQLEKSRLLSDRFSAERPKGSFSTLEIQRTEQGDSAMYLCASSPVKGLNEKLFFGSGTQLSVL.

In nucleotides, the CDR3 is TGTGCCAGCAGCTTAGGTCCAGGGAACTACGAGCAGTACTTC. It yields the protein CASSLGPGNYEQYF. The chain combines TRBV7-8 with TRBJ2-7; TRBD1 might be the D (5 bases). Trimming took off 1 base at V and 3 bases at J, with 10 bases between the two ends. CDR1 is SGHVS and CDR2 is FQNEAQ in the germline V gene. The CDR3 runs 14 residues.

CDR3 sequence reads: CASRGGIEAFF. CDR3 DNA sequence: TGTGCCAGCAGAGGGGGAATTGAAGCTTTCTTT. The chain is built from TRBV28 and TRBJ1-1; perhaps TRBD1 as D (6 bases). The ends were cut back, 6 bases at V and 7 bases at J, with 9 bases in the middle. This CDR3 has 11 amino acids. Germline values: CDR1 MDHEN, CDR2 SYDVKM.

As for this clone: This same CDR3 is encoded by further DNA sequences in the sample. This sequence joins TRBV13 and TRBJ1-1, with TRBD1 matching over 9 bases. CDR1 and CDR2 from the germline V gene are PRHDT and FYEKMQ (reference sequence). The CDR3 has 14 amino acids. Trimming cost V 2 bases and J 3 bases; bases outside gene matches: 1. The CDR3 DNA sequence: TGTGCCAGCAGCTTACGGGACAGGGACACTGAAGCTTTCTTT. It yields the protein CASSLRDRDTEAFF. Supplemented by reference TRBV13 and TRBJ1-1, the full variable domain reads AAGVIQSPRHLIKEKRETATLKCYPIPRHDTVYWYQQGPGQDPQFLISFYEKMQSDKGSIPDRFSAQQFSDYHSELNMSSLELGDSALYFCASSLRDRDTEAFFGQGTRLTVV.

The chain is built from TRBV11-3 and TRBJ2-5; 14 bases line up with TRBD2. This CDR3 contains 18 residues. V gave up 1 base and J gave up 5 bases; unmatched junction bases: 9. CDR1 and CDR2 (germline): SGHNT, YENEEA. The CDR3 region is CASSLGSGTSGRLETQYF. In DNA form, the CDR3 reads TGTGCCAGCAGCTTAGGATCCGGGACTAGCGGGAGACTGGAGACCCAGTACTTC. The whole variable domain, filled in from reference TRBV11-3 and TRBJ2-5, reads EAGVVQSPRYKIIEKKQPVAFWCNPISGHNTLYWYLQNLGQGPELLIRYENEEAVDDSQLPKDRFSAERLKGVDSTLKIQPAELGDSAVYLCASSLGSGTSGRLETQYFGPGTRLLVL.

The table lists this clone with a count of one. The chain joins TRBV28 to TRBJ2-3; 11 nucleotides align to TRBD2. Germline lookup yields CDR1 MDHEN and CDR2 SYDVKM. With V trimmed by 5 bases and J by 5 bases, 3 bases remained unmatched. This CDR3 spans 14 amino acids. DNA for the CDR3: TGTGCCAGCAGTCCCCTAGCGGGGGGAGATACGCAGTATTTT. Translation: CASSPLAGGDTQYF.

The chain recombines TRBV9 with TRBJ2-7; 7 positions match TRBD1. In germline, CDR1 is SGDLS, CDR2 YYNGEE. The J segment lost 1 base and the V segment lost 1 base, leaving 5 bases of the junction unmatched. This CDR3 spans 15 amino acids. The CDR3 DNA follows: TGTGCCAGCAGCGTAAGTTGGGACAGATCCTACGAGCAGTACTTC. Its protein is CASSVSWDRSYEQYF.

Points on this clone: This is likely an artifact of a read error, given a far larger clone one base away. This sequence joins TRBV5-1 and TRBJ2-3, with D unresolved. CDR3 length: 14 amino acids. Germline V gene data show CDR1 as SGHRS and CDR2 as YFSETQ. V gave up 7 bases and J gave up 6 bases, with 18 bases separating them. For the CDR3, the DNA is TGCGCCAGCGGCGCAGCTAGTGTCGGGGATACGCAGTATTTT. Translated, it gives CASGAASVGDTQYF.

This clone has at least ten counts. The J gene is TRBJ2-1, the V gene TRBV5-1; TRBD2 matches 13 bases. Losses at the gene ends were 2 bases for V and 2 bases for J; bases not matched to a gene: 4. Per the germline V gene, CDR1 is SGHRS and CDR2 is YFSETQ. CDR3 length: 17 residues. CDR3 nucleotide sequence: TGCGCCAGCAGCTTAACTAGCGGGAGGGCCCCCTACAATGAGCAGTTCTTC. It encodes CASSLTSGRAPYNEQFF. Full variable domain (missing parts from reference TRBV5-1 and TRBJ2-1): KAGVTQTPRYLIKTRGQQVTLSCSPISGHRSVSWYQQTPGQGLQFLFEYFSETQRNKGNFPGRFSGRQFSNSRSEMNVSTLELGDSALYLCASSLTSGRAPYNEQFFGPGTRLTVL.

This chain links TRBV7-8 with TRBJ1-5; D ambiguous. The CDR3 covers 16 residues. The germline V and J ends were trimmed by 5 bases and 0 bases, with 14 bases remaining between them. Germline V gene lookup returns CDR1 SGHVS and CDR2 FQNEAQ. CDR3 residues: CASSPVYPRSNQPQHF. As DNA, the CDR3 is TGTGCCAGCAGCCCAGTCTATCCCCGTAGCAATCAGCCCCAGCATTTT.

J is TRBJ1-2 and V is TRBV30; tentatively, D is TRBD1 (5 bases). The CDR3 covers 13 residues. V was clipped by 0 bases and J by 4 bases, with 9 bases between them. Germline values: CDR1 GTSNPN, CDR2 SVGIG (reference sequence). The CDR3 DNA reads TGTGCCTGGAGTGTAGGGGATAGCTATGGCTACACCTTC. This gives the protein CAWSVGDSYGYTF.

The CDR3 is CAWSVPGANTEAFF. CDR3 nucleotide sequence: TGTGCCTGGAGTGTACCAGGAGCGAACACTGAAGCTTTCTTT. The gene calls are TRBV30 and TRBJ1-1; the D is unclear. The CDR3 has 14 amino acids. Between the trimmed V and J ends, which lost 0 bases and 1 base, there was a span of 9 bases. Per the germline V gene, CDR1 is GTSNPN and CDR2 is SVGIG (reference sequence).

The rearrangement links TRBV28 to TRBJ2-1; D tentatively reads TRBD1 or TRBD2 (5 bases each). V was shortened by 8 bases and J by 9 bases, with 23 bases between the two germline ends. The CDR3 is 15 amino acids. Germline assignment: CDR1 MDHEN and CDR2 SYDVKM. CDR3 nucleotide sequence: TGTGCCAGCCTCCCTTGGACTCAATCAGGGAGTGAGCAGTTCTTC. This codes for CASLPWTQSGSEQFF. The full variable domain, with the rest looked up from reference TRBV28 and TRBJ2-1, is DVKVTQSSRYLVKRTGEKVFLECVQDMDHENMFWYRQDPGLGLRLIYFSYDVKMKEKGDIPEGYSVSREKKERFSLILESASTNQTSMYLCASLPWTQSGSEQFFGPGTRLTVL.

The chain combines TRBV10-3 with TRBJ2-5; 7 bases match TRBD1. V trimming: 10 bases; J trimming: 4 bases; junction bases outside the gene matches: 12. Germline assignment: CDR1 ENHRY and CDR2 SYGVKD. This CDR3 comprises 14 residues. CDR3: CASQRQGEGETQYF. CDR3 nucleotide sequence: TGTGCCAGCCAGCGACAGGGCGAGGGAGAGACCCAGTACTTC.

The J gene is TRBJ1-2, the V gene TRBV6-1; the D gene is possibly TRBD1 (6 bases). Germline V lookup: CDR1 MNHNS, CDR2 SASEGT. The CDR3 loop spans 14 amino acids. Trimming shortened V by 5 bases and J by 2 bases, and 12 bases separated the two germline ends. The CDR3 spells CASSKGGENYGYTF. Written as DNA, the CDR3 is TGTGCCAGCAGTAAAGGGGGGGAGAACTATGGCTACACCTTC.

This chain joins TRBV7-3 and TRBJ2-3; D is uncertain. This CDR3 is built from 14 residues. The V end was cut by 1 base, the J end by 0 bases, with 5 bases between. From germline, CDR1 is SGHTA and CDR2 FQGTGA. The CDR3 bases are TGTGCCAGCAGCTTAAGCCCAAGCACAGATACGCAGTATTTT. Its translation: CASSLSPSTDTQYF.

The chain is built from TRBV19 and TRBJ1-2, with TRBD1 matching 7 bases. The germline V gene has CDR1 LNHDA and CDR2 SQIVND (reference sequence). The CDR3 sequence is 15 residues long. V lost 3 bases and J lost 7; bases outside the gene matches: 11. This chain's CDR3 is CASSMETGRYSGYTF. For the CDR3, the DNA is TGTGCCAGTAGTATGGAGACAGGGCGATACTCTGGCTACACCTTC.